The rows below give T cell receptor beta chains drawn from one sample of a study of CD8+CD57+ T cells in acquired aplastic anemia. One entry per CDR3 protein, called by TCRdb with MiXCR from the reads. The table lists approximately 32,000 distinct CDR3 sequences, 76% of them singletons, with roughly 22% in the top ten. Sequencing input: sorted CD4+, CD8+, or CD8+CD57+ T cells (not recorded which) from PBMCs. The receptors stem from a human donor in good health, serving as a control. CDR3s include the opening cysteine and the closing phenylalanine or tryptophan. Each record gives: J gene, CDR3 length, D gene, clone size, V gene, CDR3 DNA, CDR3 protein. The D gene is left open where the match is weak. Where a row states a size, it is once, few, many or the class of an expanded clone; other rows omit it.

TRBJ1-1 | 15 | TRBD1 | NA | TRBV6-1 | TGTGCCAGCAGCGCGACTAGGGGGCATAACACTGAAGCTTTCTTT | CASSATRGHNTEAFF
TRBJ1-4 | 15 | TRBD1 | once | TRBV14 | TGTGCCAGCAGCCAAGTCGGACAGGGGAATGAAAAACTGTTTTTT | CASSQVGQGNEKLFF
TRBJ1-1 | 11 | NA | few | TRBV29-1 | TGCAGCGTTGAGATGGGCACTGAAGCTTTCTTT | CSVEMGTEAFF
TRBJ1-1 | 14 | NA | NA | TRBV6-4 | TGTGCCAGCAGAGCGGAGGAGGGGAACACTGAAGCTTTCTTT | CASRAEEGNTEAFF
TRBJ2-7 | 16 | TRBD2 | NA | TRBV4-2 | TGTGCCAGCAGCCCAGGACTAGCGGGGGGCTACTACGAGCAGTACTTC | CASSPGLAGGYYEQYF
TRBJ1-2 | 15 | TRBD1 | NA | TRBV15 | TGTGCCACCAGCAGAGAAGGAGGGGGCCACTATGGCTACACCTTC | CATSREGGGHYGYTF
TRBJ2-7 | 14 | NA | once | TRBV25-1 | TGTGCCAGCAGTTTCCTCAACGGGGGATACGAGCAGTACTTC | CASSFLNGGYEQYF
TRBJ2-1 | 15 | TRBD2 | NA | TRBV11-1 | TGTGCCAGCAGCTTAGGGGGAGCGGGGGCCGATGAGCAGTTCTTC | CASSLGGAGADEQFF
TRBJ1-3 | 14 | NA | NA | TRBV2 | TGTGCCAGCAGTGAAGGCAGGGCTGGAAACACCATATATTTT | CASSEGRAGNTIYF
TRBJ1-2 | 13 | TRBD1 | NA | TRBV20-1 | TGCAGTGCGGGAGGACAGGTTGGAAATGGCTACACCTTC | CSAGGQVGNGYTF
TRBJ2-7 | 13 | TRBD2 | few | TRBV2 | TGTGCCAGCAGACTAGCGGGGGGGCGCGAGCAGTACTTC | CASRLAGGREQYF
TRBJ2-7 | 14 | TRBD1 | NA | TRBV11-3 | TGTGCCAGCAGCTTAGAATTAAGGGGGCACGAGCAGTACTTC | CASSLELRGHEQYF
TRBJ1-1 | 17 | NA | NA | TRBV11-1 | TGTGCCAGCAGCTCGGTGGGGCGCGGACAGTCAGACACTGAAGCTTTCTTT | CASSSVGRGQSDTEAFF
TRBJ2-7 | 14 | NA | NA | TRBV15 | TGTGCCACCAGCAGACTCCAGGGTTCCTACGAGCAGTACTTC | CATSRLQGSYEQYF
TRBJ2-3 | 13 | NA | few | TRBV24-1 | TGTGCCACCAGTGATCCCCCCTCAGATACGCAGTATTTT | CATSDPPSDTQYF
TRBJ1-2 | 15 | NA | NA | TRBV4-3 | TGCGCCAGCAGCCAAGATCAGGGTTTGAACTATGGCTACACCTTC | CASSQDQGLNYGYTF
TRBJ1-6 | 13 | NA | few | TRBV7-9 | TGTGCCAGCAGCTTAGGAGATAATTCACCCCTCCACTTT | CASSLGDNSPLHF
TRBJ2-7 | 15 | NA | NA | TRBV10-3 | TGTGCCATCAGTGAAGGGGAAACTTATTCCTACGAGCAGTACTTC | CAISEGETYSYEQYF
TRBJ2-7 | 13 | TRBD1 | NA | TRBV7-6 | TGTGCCAGCAGCTTAAACAGGGGGTACGAGCAGTACTTC | CASSLNRGYEQYF
TRBJ2-3 | 19 | TRBD2 | many | TRBV12-3/TRBV12-4 | TGTGCCAGCAGTTTGACTAGCGGGGCCGAGACTGTCCCCACAGATACGCAGTATTTT | CASSLTSGAETVPTDTQYF
TRBJ1-2 | 17 | NA | NA | TRBV25-1 | TGTGCCAGCAGCTCTTACTCGGGACTTATCCTATCGGGCGGCTACACCTTC | CASSSYSGLILSGGYTF
TRBJ2-7 | 14 | NA | NA | TRBV2 | TGTGCCAGCAAGACGCCGGGACAAAGTTACGAGCGGTACTTC | CASKTPGQSYERYF